The 14 T cell receptor beta chains below were found in one sample sequenced in a study of T cell responses to AZD1222 COVID-19 vaccine. TCRdb's copy holds only in-frame clones and misses some; the assay was immunoSEQ multiplex PCR. The repertoire consists of some 170,000 clones, with approximately 94% occurring once and the leading ten covering roughly 2.5%. This sample comprised peripheral blood, obtained on day 0 of AZD1222 vaccination. The receptors derive from an adult in good health.

The chain is built from TRBV6-5 and TRBJ1-3; TRBD1 aligns across 10 bases. V lost 7 bases and J lost 3; bases outside the gene matches: 6. The CDR3 sequence is 15 residues long. Per germline, CDR1 MNHEY and CDR2 SVGAGI. CDR3 sequence: CASMRQGAGGNTIYF. In nucleotides, the CDR3 is TGTGCCAGCATGAGACAGGGGGCAGGTGGAAACACCATATATTTT.

The chain uses TRBV6-5 and TRBJ2-7; perhaps D is TRBD1 or TRBD2 (5 bases each). V lost 7 bases, J lost 3 bases, and 16 bases lay in between. CDR1 is MNHEY and CDR2 is SVGAGI in the germline V gene. The CDR3 is 14 amino acids. The CDR3 sequence: CASKEGQGVYEQYF. In nucleotides, the CDR3 is TGTGCCAGCAAAGAGGGTCAGGGAGTCTACGAGCAGTACTTC.

This rearrangement joins TRBV29-1 to TRBJ1-1; D uncertain. The germline gives CDR1 SQVTM, CDR2 ANQGSEA. V was trimmed by 0 bases and J by 1 base, leaving 18 bases between them. The CDR3 totals 17 residues. The CDR3 sequence: CSVEDHQAKIQNTEAFF. The CDR3 region has the DNA TGCAGCGTTGAAGATCACCAGGCAAAAATCCAGAACACTGAAGCTTTCTTT.

This clone was counted once. This chain joins TRBV5-1 and TRBJ1-2; no firm D call. The CDR3 runs to 12 residues. The V gene lost 5 bases and the J gene lost 8 bases, with 13 bases spanning the gap. Germline V lookup: CDR1 SGHRS, CDR2 YFSETQ. Here the CDR3 DNA reads TGCGCCAGCAGACCGAACGGGTTAGGCTACACCTTC. Translating gives CASRPNGLGYTF.

J is TRBJ2-7 and V is TRBV5-1; perhaps TRBD1 as D (6 bases). Trimming left V 0 bases short and J 7 bases short, with 17 bases between. Per germline, CDR1 SGHRS and CDR2 YFSETQ. CDR3 length: 15 amino acids. This chain's CDR3 is CASSLGIRDTGEQYF. The CDR3 bases are TGCGCCAGCAGCTTGGGGATCCGGGACACAGGGGAGCAGTACTTC. The whole variable domain, filled in from reference TRBV5-1 and TRBJ2-7, reads KAGVTQTPRYLIKTRGQQVTLSCSPISGHRSVSWYQQTPGQGLQFLFEYFSETQRNKGNFPGRFSGRQFSNSRSEMNVSTLELGDSALYLCASSLGIRDTGEQYFGPGTRLTVT.

V is TRBV11-2 and J is TRBJ2-5; D call uncertain. Germline values: CDR1 SGHAT, CDR2 FQNNGV. V dropped 0 bases and J dropped 7 bases, with 12 bases sitting between them. The CDR3 consists of 14 residues. The CDR3 region has the DNA TGTGCCAGCAGCTTAGATCTACCACCTTGGACCCAGTACTTC. It codes for CASSLDLPPWTQYF.

The J gene is TRBJ1-1, the V gene TRBV28; a weak D match, TRBD1 (5 bases). Germline V gene data show CDR1 as MDHEN and CDR2 as SYDVKM. Trimming took off 4 bases at V and 1 base at J, with 16 bases between the two ends. The CDR3 sequence is 16 residues long. DNA of the CDR3: TGTGCCAGCAGTTGGGCCGTTACCGGGGGGAACACTGAAGCTTTCTTT. It codes for CASSWAVTGGNTEAFF.

The V call is TRBV30, the J call TRBJ2-7, with D possibly being TRBD1 or TRBD2 (5 bases each). V lost 7 bases and J 0 bases, leaving 16 bases between the germline ends. CDR1 GTSNPN and CDR2 SVGIG come from the germline V gene (reference sequence). The CDR3 has 14 residues. CDR3: CASRETTSSYEQYF. The CDR3, as DNA: TGTGCCTCCAGGGAGACAACCTCCTCCTACGAGCAGTACTTC.

This sequence joins TRBV14 and TRBJ1-4, with TRBD1 as a possible D gene (6 bases). Trimming shortened V by 3 bases and J by 7 bases, and 12 bases separated the two germline ends. The length of the CDR3 is 14 residues. Germline V lookup: CDR1 SGHDN, CDR2 FVKESK. CDR3 region: CASSHVGAGEKLFF. The DNA of the CDR3 is TGTGCCAGCAGCCACGTGGGGGCGGGTGAAAAACTGTTTTTT.

The chain uses TRBV10-2 and TRBJ1-1; no reliable D call. Germline V gene sequence: CDR1 WSHSY, CDR2 SAAADI. The CDR3 loop spans 15 amino acids. The V and J ends lost 7 bases and 2 bases respectively, with 17 bases between them. CDR3 bases: TGCGCCAGCAATAGGTTTGTGTCAGACAACACTGAAGCTTTCTTT. Protein product: CASNRFVSDNTEAFF.

The CDR3 sequence: CASSGNYNEQFF. The CDR3 bases are TGTGCCAGTAGCGGGAATTACAATGAGCAGTTCTTC. This sequence joins TRBV19 and TRBJ2-1; D perhaps matches TRBD2 (5 bases). The V gene's germline CDR1 is LNHDA and CDR2 SQIVND (reference sequence). This CDR3 has 12 amino acids. V was pared by 6 bases and J by 4 bases, with 7 bases between.

The rearrangement uses TRBV10-3 and TRBJ1-2; the D is unclear. The CDR3 length is 15 residues. CDR1 is ENHRY, CDR2 SYGVKD, per germline. V was shortened by 4 bases and J by 4 bases, with 16 bases between the two germline ends. CDR3 bases: TGTGCCATCAGTGGTAACAACACCCCCGGCTATGGCTACACCTTC. This gives the protein CAISGNNTPGYGYTF.

The chain joins TRBV12-3 or TRBV12-4 to TRBJ2-2; D is perhaps TRBD2 (6 bases). The length of the CDR3 is 13 residues. The ends were cut back, 7 bases at V and 4 bases at J, with 10 bases in the middle. In DNA form, the CDR3 reads TGTGCCAGCACGCGGGATCTCACCGGGGAGCTGTTTTTT. Protein sequence: CASTRDLTGELFF.

V and J are TRBV7-6 and TRBJ2-1; 14 bases align to TRBD2. Germline V gene data show CDR1 as SGHVS and CDR2 as FNYEAQ. The CDR3 length is 16 residues. J lost 6 bases, V lost 6 bases, and 7 bases had no gene match. CDR3 loop: CASSQTSGRGGNEQFF. The CDR3 DNA follows: TGTGCCAGCAGTCAGACTAGCGGGAGGGGGGGCAATGAGCAGTTCTTC.